These 4 T cell receptor beta chains originate from one sample sequenced in a study of blood T cells in healthy people across ages. The authors ran a second PCR of roughly 6 to 11 cycles using a sample-barcoded 5' primer and a J-beta primer mix. TCRdb fed the 5' RACE reads into MiXCR, producing one record per CDR3 protein. The sample holds about 1,500,000 distinct CDR3 sequences, roughly 45% seen once. Material: blood. The receptors were sampled from a woman between 18 and 30 years old in good health.

A few counts support this clonotype. The J gene is TRBJ2-1, the V gene TRBV6-5, with D maybe TRBD2 (5 bases). This CDR3 comprises 13 residues. Looked up from germline, CDR1 is MNHEY and CDR2 is SVGAGI. Trimming left V 6 bases short and J 10 bases short, with 16 bases between. CDR3 amino acids: CASSPWAGGEQFF. In DNA, the CDR3 is TGTGCCAGCAGCCCCTGGGCAGGAGGAGAGCAGTTCTTC.

This chain links TRBV12-3 or TRBV12-4 with TRBJ2-5; possible D gene TRBD2, 6 bases. The CDR3 spans 13 residues. The ends were cut back, 5 bases at V and 9 bases at J, with 16 bases in the middle. The CDR3 loop reads CASSTGPGEAQYF. In DNA, the CDR3 is TGTGCCAGCAGTACCGGGCCGGGGGAGGCCCAGTACTTC.

This clonotype appeared a single time. The CDR3 sequence: CASSLVRLAGEGLPTDTQYF. CDR3 DNA sequence: TGTGCCAGCAGCTTAGTTAGGCTAGCGGGAGAAGGGCTTCCCACAGATACGCAGTATTTT. The chain combines TRBV7-2 with TRBJ2-3; TRBD2 matches at 10 bases. V gave up 1 base and J gave up 2 bases; unmatched junction bases: 15. The CDR3 has 20 residues. Germline V gene lookup returns CDR1 SGHTA and CDR2 FQGNSA.

The V and J genes are TRBV7-3 and TRBJ2-3; 13 bases match TRBD2. With 5 bases clipped from V and 6 bases from J, the junction kept 5 bases outside the gene matches. The CDR3 consists of 15 residues. Germline V CDR1 and CDR2: SGHTA, FQGTGA. CDR3 coding DNA: TGTGCCAGCAGCCCGACTAGCGGGGGGTGGGATACGCAGTATTTT. It specifies CASSPTSGGWDTQYF.